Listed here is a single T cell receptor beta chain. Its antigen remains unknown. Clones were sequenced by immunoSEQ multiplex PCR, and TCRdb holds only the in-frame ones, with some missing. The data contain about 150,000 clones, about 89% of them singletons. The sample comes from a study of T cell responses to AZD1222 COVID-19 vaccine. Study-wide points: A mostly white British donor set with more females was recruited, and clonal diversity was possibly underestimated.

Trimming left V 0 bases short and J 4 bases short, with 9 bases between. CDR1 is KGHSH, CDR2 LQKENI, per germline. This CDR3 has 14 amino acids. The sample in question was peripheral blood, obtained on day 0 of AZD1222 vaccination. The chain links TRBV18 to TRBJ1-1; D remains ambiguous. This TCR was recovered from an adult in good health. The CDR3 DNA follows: TGTGCCAGCTCACCACCGCCAGGCGGCACTGAAGCTTTCTTT. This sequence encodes CASSPPPGGTEAFF. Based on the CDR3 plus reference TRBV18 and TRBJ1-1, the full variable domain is NAGVMQNPRHLVRRRGQEARLRCSPMKGHSHVYWYRQLPEEGLKFMVYLQKENIIDESGMPKERFSAEFPKEGPSILRIQQVVRGDSAAYFCASSPPPGGTEAFFGQGTRLTVV.